The clone carrying this TCR beta chain was detected many times. Antigen unknown. This sample was taken from a study of CD8 T cells in ankylosing spondylitis. General study results and limits: The authors reported significant enrichment of disease-linked clones in matched ankylosing spondylitis synovial fluid. Earlier literature documents some of the motif variants in reactive arthritis synovial fluid and blood. In peripheral blood, disease-linked CD8+ clones occurred at relatively low frequencies. Under 10 highly homologous variants formed a TCR beta motif that appeared characteristic of ankylosing spondylitis blood.

The CDR3 sequence is 18 residues long. Trimming shortened V by 0 bases and J by 0 bases, and 16 bases separated the two germline ends. Germline V CDR1 and CDR2: SGHRS, YFSETQ. 5'-RACE, quantitative and with molecular barcodes, yielded the TCR beta libraries. TCRdb reprocessed the 5' RACE reads with MiXCR, giving one entry per CDR3 protein. The sample consists of roughly 440,000 distinct CDR3 sequences, 15% to 20% of them appearing once. This sequence was found in a male donor with ankylosing spondylitis. The chain uses TRBV5-1 and TRBJ2-1, with D possibly TRBD2 on 6 matching bases. Sequencing used blood, either unsorted or a sorted T cell fraction (not recorded which). The CDR3 loop is CASSLVGLAVSSYNEQFF. DNA of the CDR3: TGCGCCAGCAGCTTGGTCGGCTTAGCGGTGAGCTCCTACAATGAGCAGTTCTTC.